Listed below are T cell receptor beta chains from one sample, sequenced in a study of molecular identifiers for immune sequencing clone quantification. TCRdb fed the PCR reads into MiXCR, producing one record per CDR3 protein. The sample includes 85,000 to 95,000 distinct CDR3 sequences, roughly 20% seen only once; the top ten take roughly 0.89%. The sequencing sample was made of naive CD8+ T cells from blood, with Jurkat cell RNA spiked in. Receptors originate from a human donor in good health. Some libraries in this study had Jurkat cell RNA spiked in. The CDR3 runs from the conserved cysteine through the conserved F or W. The D gene is left open where the match is weak. The size of a clone is reported for some rows only, either as once, few or many, or as a class for expanded clones.

v_call: TRBV27
clone_size: many
d_call: .
j_call: TRBJ1-4
cdr3_aa: CASSKEGNEKLFF
cdr3_nt: TGTGCCAGCTCTAAGGAGGGTAATGAAAAACTGTTTTTT

v_call: TRBV7-9
clone_size: many
d_call: .
j_call: TRBJ1-1
cdr3_aa: CASSATTGEPEAFF
cdr3_nt: TGTGCCAGCAGCGCAACTACCGGGGAGCCTGAAGCTTTCTTT

v_call: TRBV19
clone_size: many
d_call: .
j_call: TRBJ1-1
cdr3_aa: CASEDTEAFF
cdr3_nt: TGTGCCAGTGAAGACACTGAAGCTTTCTTT

v_call: TRBV4-1
clone_size: many
d_call: .
j_call: TRBJ1-5
cdr3_aa: CASSQVAGSNQPQHF
cdr3_nt: TGCGCCAGCAGCCAAGTGGCCGGGAGCAATCAGCCCCAGCATTTT

v_call: TRBV5-1
clone_size: many
d_call: .
j_call: TRBJ2-3
cdr3_aa: CASSLEATDTQYF
cdr3_nt: TGCGCCAGCAGCTTGGAAGCCACAGATACGCAGTATTTT

v_call: TRBV28
clone_size: .
d_call: TRBD1
j_call: TRBJ2-5
cdr3_aa: CASSIQEDRGQETQYF
cdr3_nt: TGTGCCAGCAGCATCCAGGAGGACAGGGGCCAAGAGACCCAGTACTTC

v_call: TRBV13
clone_size: many
d_call: TRBD1
j_call: TRBJ1-2
cdr3_aa: CASSPVTGQGAFYGYTF
cdr3_nt: TGTGCCAGCAGCCCAGTCACGGGACAGGGGGCTTTTTATGGCTACACCTTC

v_call: TRBV29-1
clone_size: many
d_call: .
j_call: TRBJ1-3
cdr3_aa: CSVEVNSGNTIYF
cdr3_nt: TGCAGCGTTGAGGTGAACTCTGGAAACACCATATATTTT

v_call: TRBV28
clone_size: many
d_call: TRBD1
j_call: TRBJ2-7
cdr3_aa: CASSLGRGQNYEQYF
cdr3_nt: TGTGCCAGCAGTTTAGGAAGGGGGCAGAACTACGAGCAGTACTTC

v_call: TRBV15
clone_size: many
d_call: .
j_call: TRBJ2-5
cdr3_aa: CATSRDRAPQETQYF
cdr3_nt: TGTGCCACCAGCAGAGATCGGGCTCCACAAGAGACCCAGTACTTC

v_call: TRBV29-1
clone_size: many
d_call: .
j_call: TRBJ1-4
cdr3_aa: CSVGDGGDEKLFF
cdr3_nt: TGCAGCGTTGGGGACGGGGGAGATGAAAAACTGTTTTTT

v_call: TRBV29-1
clone_size: many
d_call: .
j_call: TRBJ2-7
cdr3_aa: CSVRGRDMYEQYF
cdr3_nt: TGCAGCGTCAGGGGTAGGGATATGTACGAGCAGTACTTC

v_call: TRBV10-2
clone_size: .
d_call: TRBD1
j_call: TRBJ1-5
cdr3_aa: CASSGQGPYGNQPQHF
cdr3_nt: TGCGCCAGCAGTGGACAGGGGCCGTATGGCAATCAGCCCCAGCATTTT

v_call: TRBV27
clone_size: many
d_call: TRBD1
j_call: TRBJ1-6
cdr3_aa: CASSQQGVSYNSPLHF
cdr3_nt: TGTGCCAGCAGCCAACAGGGGGTCTCCTATAATTCACCCCTCCACTTT

v_call: TRBV20-1
clone_size: many
d_call: .
j_call: TRBJ2-7
cdr3_aa: CSAREGGGGVEQYF
cdr3_nt: TGCAGTGCTAGAGAGGGAGGGGGAGGAGTCGAGCAGTACTTC

v_call: TRBV6-1
clone_size: many
d_call: .
j_call: TRBJ2-5
cdr3_aa: CASMGAGGYQETQYF
cdr3_nt: TGTGCCAGCATGGGAGCTGGGGGATACCAAGAGACCCAGTACTTC

v_call: TRBV6-1
clone_size: few
d_call: TRBD2
j_call: TRBJ2-7
cdr3_aa: CASSPAGGEEQYF
cdr3_nt: TGTGCCAGCAGCCCCGCGGGAGGGGAAGAGCAGTACTTC

v_call: TRBV5-4
clone_size: many
d_call: .
j_call: TRBJ2-3
cdr3_aa: CASSLVAGLTDTQYF
cdr3_nt: TGTGCCAGCAGCTTGGTGGCGGGGCTGACAGATACGCAGTATTTT

v_call: TRBV7-9
clone_size: many
d_call: .
j_call: TRBJ2-7
cdr3_aa: CASSPTAGGNYEQYF
cdr3_nt: TGTGCCAGCAGCCCCACGGCCGGGGGTAACTACGAGCAGTACTTC

v_call: TRBV5-6
clone_size: .
d_call: .
j_call: TRBJ1-3
cdr3_aa: CASSWLRREGTGNTIYF
cdr3_nt: TGTGCCAGCAGCTGGCTAAGAAGGGAAGGCACTGGAAACACCATATATTTT

v_call: TRBV4-1
clone_size: many
d_call: TRBD1
j_call: TRBJ1-5
cdr3_aa: CASSQGTGSLPQHF
cdr3_nt: TGCGCCAGCAGCCAAGGGACAGGGTCTCTGCCCCAGCATTTT

v_call: TRBV27
clone_size: many
d_call: .
j_call: TRBJ1-2
cdr3_aa: CASSHGQDYGYTF
cdr3_nt: TGTGCCAGCTCGCATGGCCAAGACTATGGCTACACCTTC

v_call: TRBV7-3
clone_size: few
d_call: TRBD2
j_call: TRBJ2-1
cdr3_aa: CASSLGEGLAYNEQFF
cdr3_nt: TGTGCCAGCAGCTTGGGAGAGGGACTAGCCTACAATGAGCAGTTCTTC

v_call: TRBV30
clone_size: many
d_call: .
j_call: TRBJ2-3
cdr3_aa: CAWSGQGGADTQYF
cdr3_nt: TGTGCCTGGAGTGGACAGGGAGGGGCAGATACGCAGTATTTT

v_call: TRBV11-2
clone_size: many
d_call: .
j_call: TRBJ2-7
cdr3_aa: CASSPPGNYEQYF
cdr3_nt: TGTGCCAGCAGCCCCCCAGGGAACTACGAGCAGTACTTC

v_call: TRBV7-4
clone_size: .
d_call: .
j_call: TRBJ2-5
cdr3_aa: CASSLVGGGETQYF
cdr3_nt: TGTGCCAGCAGCTTAGTGGGGGGAGGAGAGACCCAGTACTTC

v_call: TRBV6-2/TRBV6-3
clone_size: many
d_call: TRBD1
j_call: TRBJ2-1
cdr3_aa: CASSYSTGQGFEQFF
cdr3_nt: TGTGCCAGCAGTTACTCAACGGGACAGGGATTCGAGCAGTTCTTC

v_call: TRBV7-9
clone_size: many
d_call: .
j_call: TRBJ2-1
cdr3_aa: CASSLVSGEQFF
cdr3_nt: TGTGCCAGCAGCTTAGTCTCAGGGGAGCAGTTCTTC

v_call: TRBV7-9
clone_size: many
d_call: .
j_call: TRBJ1-1
cdr3_aa: CASSLVVNTEAFF
cdr3_nt: TGTGCCAGCAGCTTAGTAGTGAACACTGAAGCTTTCTTT

v_call: TRBV11-2
clone_size: many
d_call: TRBD1
j_call: TRBJ1-1
cdr3_aa: CASSLSVTGGAEAFF
cdr3_nt: TGTGCCAGCAGCTTAAGTGTAACAGGGGGCGCTGAAGCTTTCTTT

v_call: TRBV5-6
clone_size: many
d_call: .
j_call: TRBJ1-6
cdr3_aa: CASSPTRIYNSPLHF
cdr3_nt: TGTGCCAGCAGCCCGACCCGGATCTATAATTCACCCCTCCACTTT

v_call: TRBV10-2
clone_size: many
d_call: TRBD2
j_call: TRBJ2-3
cdr3_aa: CASSDLRVLAGVVYTQYF
cdr3_nt: TGCGCCAGCAGTGACCTCCGGGTCCTAGCGGGTGTCGTGTATACGCAGTATTTT

v_call: TRBV6-2/TRBV6-3
clone_size: many
d_call: .
j_call: TRBJ2-1
cdr3_aa: CASSYVSVLGDNEQFF
cdr3_nt: TGTGCCAGCAGTTACGTCAGCGTTTTAGGGGACAATGAGCAGTTCTTC

v_call: TRBV12-3/TRBV12-4
clone_size: many
d_call: .
j_call: TRBJ2-3
cdr3_aa: CASRDRTFTDTQYF
cdr3_nt: TGTGCCAGCAGGGACCGGACATTCACAGATACGCAGTATTTT

v_call: TRBV2
clone_size: many
d_call: .
j_call: TRBJ2-7
cdr3_aa: CASSEGGEQYF
cdr3_nt: TGTGCCAGCAGTGAGGGCGGCGAGCAGTACTTC

v_call: TRBV11-2
clone_size: .
d_call: TRBD1
j_call: TRBJ2-7
cdr3_aa: CASSFHPGQPYEQYF
cdr3_nt: TGTGCCAGCAGCTTCCACCCGGGACAGCCCTACGAGCAGTACTTC

v_call: TRBV5-6
clone_size: many
d_call: .
j_call: TRBJ2-1
cdr3_aa: CASSLSLANEQFF
cdr3_nt: TGTGCCAGCAGCTTGTCCCTAGCCAATGAGCAGTTCTTC

v_call: TRBV19
clone_size: many
d_call: .
j_call: TRBJ2-7
cdr3_aa: CASSITRGAYEQYF
cdr3_nt: TGTGCCAGTAGTATAACTAGGGGAGCCTACGAGCAGTACTTC

v_call: TRBV20-1
clone_size: many
d_call: .
j_call: TRBJ1-1
cdr3_aa: CSARELGRGGSEAFF
cdr3_nt: TGCAGTGCTAGAGAACTTGGCAGGGGTGGCTCTGAAGCTTTCTTT

v_call: TRBV5-1
clone_size: many
d_call: TRBD1
j_call: TRBJ1-5
cdr3_aa: CASSFSGGDNQPQHF
cdr3_nt: TGCGCCAGCAGCTTTTCAGGGGGCGACAATCAGCCCCAGCATTTT